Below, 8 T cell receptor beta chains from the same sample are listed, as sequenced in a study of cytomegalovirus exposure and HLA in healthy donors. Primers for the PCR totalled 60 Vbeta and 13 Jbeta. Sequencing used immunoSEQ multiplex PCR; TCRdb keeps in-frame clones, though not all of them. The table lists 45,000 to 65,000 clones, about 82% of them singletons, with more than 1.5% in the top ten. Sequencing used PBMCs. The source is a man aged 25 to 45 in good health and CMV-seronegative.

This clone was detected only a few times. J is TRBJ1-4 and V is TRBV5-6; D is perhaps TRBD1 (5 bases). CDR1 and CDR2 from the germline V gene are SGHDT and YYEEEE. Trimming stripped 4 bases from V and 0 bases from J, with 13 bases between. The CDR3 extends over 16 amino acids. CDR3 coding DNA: TGTGCCAGCAGCCGCCCAGGGTTTGCAACTAATGAAAAACTGTTTTTT. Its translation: CASSRPGFATNEKLFF. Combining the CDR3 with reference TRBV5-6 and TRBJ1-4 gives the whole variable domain DAGVTQSPTHLIKTRGQQVTLRCSPKSGHDTVSWYQQALGQGPQFIFQYYEEEERQRGNFPDRFSGHQFPNYSSELNVNALLLGDSALYLCASSRPGFATNEKLFFGSGTQLSVL.

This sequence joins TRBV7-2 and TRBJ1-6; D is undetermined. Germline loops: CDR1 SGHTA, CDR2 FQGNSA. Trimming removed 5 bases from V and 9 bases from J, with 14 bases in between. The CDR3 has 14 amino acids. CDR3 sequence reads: CASSNGLSGSPLHF. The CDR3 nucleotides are TGTGCCAGCAGCAACGGACTAAGTGGTTCACCCCTCCACTTT.

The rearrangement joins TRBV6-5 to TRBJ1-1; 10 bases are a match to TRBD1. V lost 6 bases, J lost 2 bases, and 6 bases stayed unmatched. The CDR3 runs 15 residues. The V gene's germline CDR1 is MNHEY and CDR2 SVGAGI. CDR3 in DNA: TGTGCCAGCAGCTGGGGGACAGGGGTAAACACTGAAGCTTTCTTT. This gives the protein CASSWGTGVNTEAFF.

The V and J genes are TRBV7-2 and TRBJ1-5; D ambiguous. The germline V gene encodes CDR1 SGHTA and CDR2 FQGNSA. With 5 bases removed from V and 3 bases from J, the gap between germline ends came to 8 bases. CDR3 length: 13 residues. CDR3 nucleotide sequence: TGTGCCAGCAGCCTCGGAGTCAATCAGCCCCAGCATTTT. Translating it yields CASSLGVNQPQHF.

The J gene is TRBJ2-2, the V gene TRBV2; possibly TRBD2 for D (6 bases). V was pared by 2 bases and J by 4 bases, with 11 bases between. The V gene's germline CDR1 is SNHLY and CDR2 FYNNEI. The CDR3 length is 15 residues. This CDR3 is CASSESGRITGELFF. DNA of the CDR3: TGTGCCAGCAGTGAATCCGGGAGAATCACCGGGGAGCTGTTTTTT. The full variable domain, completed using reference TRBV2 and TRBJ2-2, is EPEVTQTPSHQVTQMGQEVILRCVPISNHLYFYWYRQILGQKVEFLVSFYNNEISEKSEIFDDQFSVERPDGSNFTLKIRSTKLEDSAMYFCASSESGRITGELFFGEGSRLTVL.

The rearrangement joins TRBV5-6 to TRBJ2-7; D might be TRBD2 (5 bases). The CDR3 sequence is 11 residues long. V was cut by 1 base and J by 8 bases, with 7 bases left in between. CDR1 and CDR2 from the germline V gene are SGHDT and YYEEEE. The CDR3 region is CASSLSGKQYF. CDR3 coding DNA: TGTGCCAGCAGCTTGTCGGGAAAGCAGTACTTC.

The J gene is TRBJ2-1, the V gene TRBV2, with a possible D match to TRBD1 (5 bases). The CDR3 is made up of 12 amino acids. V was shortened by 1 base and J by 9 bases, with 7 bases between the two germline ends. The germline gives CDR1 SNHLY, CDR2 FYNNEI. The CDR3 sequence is CASSEDRPEQFF. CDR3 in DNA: TGTGCCAGCAGTGAAGACAGGCCTGAGCAGTTCTTC.

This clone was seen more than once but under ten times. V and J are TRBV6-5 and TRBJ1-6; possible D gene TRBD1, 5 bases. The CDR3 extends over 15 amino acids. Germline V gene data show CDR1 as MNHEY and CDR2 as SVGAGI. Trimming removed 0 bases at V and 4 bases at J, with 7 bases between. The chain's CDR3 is CASSYSTVYNSPLHF. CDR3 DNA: TGTGCCAGCAGTTACTCGACAGTTTATAATTCACCCCTCCACTTT.